This entry concerns a single T cell receptor beta chain. Naive CD8 cells lacked CD45RO and underwent positive selection for CCR7, leaving out terminally differentiated effector memory CD45RA+ cells. All donors were Caucasian adults living in Nashville, Tennessee. Trimming stripped 6 bases from V and 2 bases from J, with 12 bases between. This CDR3 is built from 14 residues. Per germline, CDR1 MNHEY and CDR2 SMNVEV (reference sequence). This specimen belongs to a study of shared clonotypes between healthy human individuals. Clones were read by immunoSEQ multiplex PCR, and TCRdb kept only the in-frame ones, dropping some. The profile shows about 680,000 clones, around 92% of them singletons.

This clonotype was sampled from a man aged 25 to 40 in good health. V gene TRBV27 combines with J gene TRBJ2-3, with D tentatively TRBD2 (5 bases). The source material was naive CD8+ T cells sorted from blood. The chain's CDR3 is CASSPRRATDTQYF. Here the CDR3 DNA reads TGTGCCAGCAGCCCCCGGCGGGCCACAGATACGCAGTATTTT.